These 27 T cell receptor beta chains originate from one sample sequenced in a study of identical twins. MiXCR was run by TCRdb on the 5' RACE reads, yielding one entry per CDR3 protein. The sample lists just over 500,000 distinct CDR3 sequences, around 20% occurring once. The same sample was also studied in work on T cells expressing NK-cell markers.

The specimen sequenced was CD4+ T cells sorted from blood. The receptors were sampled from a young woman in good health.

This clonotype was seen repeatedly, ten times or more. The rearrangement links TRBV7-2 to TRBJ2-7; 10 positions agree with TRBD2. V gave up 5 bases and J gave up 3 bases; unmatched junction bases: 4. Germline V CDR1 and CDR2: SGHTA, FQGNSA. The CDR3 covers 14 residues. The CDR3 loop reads CASSPRTSGYEQYF. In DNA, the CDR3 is TGTGCCAGCAGCCCAAGGACTAGCGGCTACGAGCAGTACTTC. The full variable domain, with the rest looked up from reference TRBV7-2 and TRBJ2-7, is GAGVSQSPSNKVTEKGKDVELRCDPISGHTALYWYRQSLGQGLEFLIYFQGNSAPDKSGLPSDRFSAERTGGSVSTLTIQRTQQEDSAVYLCASSPRTSGYEQYFGPGTRLTVT.

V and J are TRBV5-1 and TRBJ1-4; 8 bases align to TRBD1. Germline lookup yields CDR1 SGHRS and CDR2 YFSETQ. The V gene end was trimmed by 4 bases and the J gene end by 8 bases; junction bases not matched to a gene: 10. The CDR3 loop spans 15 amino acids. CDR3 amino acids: CASSVAGGAGEKLFF. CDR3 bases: TGCGCCAGCAGCGTCGCAGGGGGCGCGGGGGAAAAACTGTTTTTT.

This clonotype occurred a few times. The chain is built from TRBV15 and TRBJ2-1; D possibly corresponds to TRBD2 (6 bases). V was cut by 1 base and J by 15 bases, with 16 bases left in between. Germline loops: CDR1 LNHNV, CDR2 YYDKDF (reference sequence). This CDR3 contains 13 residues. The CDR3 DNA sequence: TGTGCCACCAGCAGAGCGGTGGAGGGAGAGACGTTCTTC. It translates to CATSRAVEGETFF.

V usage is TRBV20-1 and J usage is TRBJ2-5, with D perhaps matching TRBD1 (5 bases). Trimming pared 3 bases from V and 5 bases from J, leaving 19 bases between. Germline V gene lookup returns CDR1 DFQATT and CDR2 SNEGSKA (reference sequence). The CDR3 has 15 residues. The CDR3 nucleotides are TGCAGTGCTAGGTCATTTCCTCCTAAGGGGGAGACCCAGTACTTC. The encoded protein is CSARSFPPKGETQYF.

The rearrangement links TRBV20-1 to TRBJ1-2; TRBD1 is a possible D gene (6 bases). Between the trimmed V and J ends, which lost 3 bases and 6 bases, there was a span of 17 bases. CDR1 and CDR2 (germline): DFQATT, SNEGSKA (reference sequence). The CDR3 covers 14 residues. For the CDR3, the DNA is TGCAGTGCTAGCCTCGGACAGAATAGGGATGGCTACACCTTC. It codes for CSASLGQNRDGYTF.

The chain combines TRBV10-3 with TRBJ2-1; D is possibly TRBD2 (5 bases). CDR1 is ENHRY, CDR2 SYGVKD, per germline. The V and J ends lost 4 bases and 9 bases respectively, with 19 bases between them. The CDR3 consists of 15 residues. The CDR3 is CAISGPDERAGEQFF. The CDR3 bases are TGTGCCATCAGTGGTCCGGACGAGAGGGCGGGTGAGCAGTTCTTC.

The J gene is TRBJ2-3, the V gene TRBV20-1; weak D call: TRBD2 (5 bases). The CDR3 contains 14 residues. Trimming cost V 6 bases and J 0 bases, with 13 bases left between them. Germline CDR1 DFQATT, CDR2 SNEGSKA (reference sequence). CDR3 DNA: TGCAGTGCGCCCGGACTTACTAGCACAGATACGCAGTATTTT. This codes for CSAPGLTSTDTQYF.

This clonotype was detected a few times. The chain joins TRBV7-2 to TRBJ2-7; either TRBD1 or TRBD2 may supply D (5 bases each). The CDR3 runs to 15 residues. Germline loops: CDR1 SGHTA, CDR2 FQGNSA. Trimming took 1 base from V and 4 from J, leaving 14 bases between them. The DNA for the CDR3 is TGTGCCAGCAGCTTAGTACCGGGACCAGGTTACGAGCAGTACTTC. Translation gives CASSLVPGPGYEQYF.

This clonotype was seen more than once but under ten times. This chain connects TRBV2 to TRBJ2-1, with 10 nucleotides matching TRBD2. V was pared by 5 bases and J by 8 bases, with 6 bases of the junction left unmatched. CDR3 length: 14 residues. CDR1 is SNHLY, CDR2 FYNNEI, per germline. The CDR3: CASSWTSGGDEQFF. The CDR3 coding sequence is TGTGCCAGCAGTTGGACTAGCGGAGGTGATGAGCAGTTCTTC.

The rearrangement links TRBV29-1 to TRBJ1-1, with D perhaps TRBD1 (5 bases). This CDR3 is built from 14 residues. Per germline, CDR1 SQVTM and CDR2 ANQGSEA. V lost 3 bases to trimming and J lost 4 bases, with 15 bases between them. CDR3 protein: CSVDGEAGGTEAFF. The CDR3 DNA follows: TGCAGCGTTGATGGGGAGGCTGGGGGCACTGAAGCTTTCTTT.

The CDR3 region has the DNA TGTGCCAGCTCGGTAGGGAAAGGGAGATACACTGAAGCTTTCTTT. Protein: CASSVGKGRYTEAFF. V and J are TRBV25-1 and TRBJ1-1; D is ambiguous. CDR3 length: 15 amino acids. Trimming pared 8 bases from V and 3 bases from J, leaving 19 bases between. Per the germline V gene, CDR1 is MGHDK and CDR2 is SYGVNS.

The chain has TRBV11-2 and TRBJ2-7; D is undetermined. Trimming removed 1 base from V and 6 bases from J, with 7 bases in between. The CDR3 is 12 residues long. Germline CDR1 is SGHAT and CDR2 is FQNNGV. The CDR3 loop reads CASSLVRSEQYF. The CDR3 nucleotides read TGTGCCAGCAGCTTAGTTAGGTCCGAGCAGTACTTC.

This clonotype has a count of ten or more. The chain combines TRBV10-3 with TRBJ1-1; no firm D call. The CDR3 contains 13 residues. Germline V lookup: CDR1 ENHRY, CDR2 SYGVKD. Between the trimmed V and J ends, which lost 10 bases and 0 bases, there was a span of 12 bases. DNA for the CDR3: TGTGCCACCTCTGGGATACTGAACACTGAAGCTTTCTTT. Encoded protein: CATSGILNTEAFF.

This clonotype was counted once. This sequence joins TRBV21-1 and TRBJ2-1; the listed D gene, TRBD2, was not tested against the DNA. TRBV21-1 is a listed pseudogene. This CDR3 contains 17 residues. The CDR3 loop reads CASSKVEAGSSYNEQFF. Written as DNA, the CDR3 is TGTGCCAGCAGCAAAGTTGAAGCGGGAAGCTCCTACAATGAGCAGTTCTTC.

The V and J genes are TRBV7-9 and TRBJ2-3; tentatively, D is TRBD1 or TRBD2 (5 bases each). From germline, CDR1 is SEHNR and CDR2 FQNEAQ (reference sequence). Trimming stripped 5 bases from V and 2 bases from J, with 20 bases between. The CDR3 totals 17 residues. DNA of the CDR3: TGTGCCAGCAGCCGAGGGGCTAGCTCCCTAATCACAGATACGCAGTATTTT. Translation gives CASSRGASSLITDTQYF.

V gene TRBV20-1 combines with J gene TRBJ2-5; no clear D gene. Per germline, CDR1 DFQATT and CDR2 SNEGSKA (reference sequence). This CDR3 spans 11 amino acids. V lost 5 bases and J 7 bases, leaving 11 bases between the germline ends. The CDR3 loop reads CSALTKVTQYF. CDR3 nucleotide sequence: TGCAGTGCTCTTACCAAGGTGACCCAGTACTTC.

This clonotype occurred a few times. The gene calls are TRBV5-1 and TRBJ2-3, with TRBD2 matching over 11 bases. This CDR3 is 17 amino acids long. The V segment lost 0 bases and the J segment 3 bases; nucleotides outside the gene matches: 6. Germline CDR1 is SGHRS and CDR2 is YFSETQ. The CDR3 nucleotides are TGCGCCAGCAGCTTGGCTAGCGGGAGGATTGGGACAGATACGCAGTATTTT. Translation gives CASSLASGRIGTDTQYF.

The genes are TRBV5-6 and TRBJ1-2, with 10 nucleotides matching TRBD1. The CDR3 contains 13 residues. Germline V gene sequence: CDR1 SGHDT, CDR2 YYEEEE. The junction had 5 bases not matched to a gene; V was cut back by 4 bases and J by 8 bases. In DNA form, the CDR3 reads TGTGCCAGCAGCCCAGACAGGGGGCAAGGCTACACCTTC. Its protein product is CASSPDRGQGYTF.

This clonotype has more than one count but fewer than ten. CDR3 coding DNA: TGTGCCATCAGGACCGGGACTGACTTGACCTACGAGCAGTACTTC. Protein sequence: CAIRTGTDLTYEQYF. V and J are TRBV10-3 and TRBJ2-7, with D possibly being TRBD2 (6 bases). The CDR3 extends over 15 amino acids. V lost 6 bases, J lost 2 bases, and 17 bases lay in between. The germline V gene encodes CDR1 ENHRY and CDR2 SYGVKD.

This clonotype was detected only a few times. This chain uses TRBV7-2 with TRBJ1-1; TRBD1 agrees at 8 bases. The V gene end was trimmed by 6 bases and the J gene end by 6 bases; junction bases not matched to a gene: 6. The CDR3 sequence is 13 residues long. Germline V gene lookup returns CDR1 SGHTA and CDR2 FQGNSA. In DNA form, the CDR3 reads TGTGCCAGCAGACGGGACAGGAGGGCTGAAGCTTTCTTT. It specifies CASRRDRRAEAFF.

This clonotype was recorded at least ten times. CDR3 sequence (DNA): TGCAGTGCCTTATCGGGGGCCACAGATACGCAGTATTTT. Its protein product is CSALSGATDTQYF. The V gene is TRBV20-1, the J gene TRBJ2-3; perhaps D is TRBD1 or TRBD2 (6 bases each). V lost 6 bases and J lost 2, with 12 bases in between. This CDR3 is built from 13 residues. CDR1 DFQATT and CDR2 SNEGSKA come from the germline V gene (reference sequence).

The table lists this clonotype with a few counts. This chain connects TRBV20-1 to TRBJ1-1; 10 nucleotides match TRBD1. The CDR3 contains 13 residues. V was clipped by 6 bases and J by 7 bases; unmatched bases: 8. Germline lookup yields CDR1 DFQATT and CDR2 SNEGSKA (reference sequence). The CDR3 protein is CSAAGTGAVEAFF. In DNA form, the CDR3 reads TGCAGTGCCGCCGGGACAGGGGCTGTTGAAGCTTTCTTT.

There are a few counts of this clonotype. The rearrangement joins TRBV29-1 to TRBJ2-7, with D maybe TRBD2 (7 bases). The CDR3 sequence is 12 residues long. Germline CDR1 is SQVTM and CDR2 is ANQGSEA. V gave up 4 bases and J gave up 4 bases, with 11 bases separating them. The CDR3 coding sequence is TGCAGCGTTGGGAGGGGGGGGTACGAGCAGTACTTC. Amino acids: CSVGRGGYEQYF.

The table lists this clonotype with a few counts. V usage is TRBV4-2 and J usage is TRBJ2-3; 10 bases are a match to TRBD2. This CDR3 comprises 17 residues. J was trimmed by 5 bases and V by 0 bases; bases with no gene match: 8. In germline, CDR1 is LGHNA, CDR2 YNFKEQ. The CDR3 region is CASSQDGNSGGRDTQYF. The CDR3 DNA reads TGTGCCAGCAGCCAAGACGGTAATAGCGGGGGGAGAGATACGCAGTATTTT.

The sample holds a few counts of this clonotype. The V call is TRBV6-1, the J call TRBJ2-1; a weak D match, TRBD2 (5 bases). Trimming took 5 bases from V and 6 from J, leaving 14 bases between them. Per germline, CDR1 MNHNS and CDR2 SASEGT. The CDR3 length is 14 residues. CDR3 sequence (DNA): TGTGCCAGCAGTACAGAGAGGGCGCGCAATGAGCAGTTCTTC. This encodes CASSTERARNEQFF.

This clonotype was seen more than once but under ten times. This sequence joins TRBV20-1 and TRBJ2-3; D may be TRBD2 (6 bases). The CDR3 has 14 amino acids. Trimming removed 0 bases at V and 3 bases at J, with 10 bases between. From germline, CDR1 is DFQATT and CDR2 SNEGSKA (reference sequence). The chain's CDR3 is CSARDRAGTDTQYF. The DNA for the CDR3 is TGCAGTGCTAGAGATCGGGCGGGGACAGATACGCAGTATTTT.

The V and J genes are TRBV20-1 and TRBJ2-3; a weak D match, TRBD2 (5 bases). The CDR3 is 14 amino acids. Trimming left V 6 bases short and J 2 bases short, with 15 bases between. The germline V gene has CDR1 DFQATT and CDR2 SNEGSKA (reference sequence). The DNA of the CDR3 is TGCAGTGCCGCTTATAGCGCGATCACAGATACGCAGTATTTT. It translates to CSAAYSAITDTQYF.